The entry that follows covers one T cell receptor (beta chain) sequence. The antigen it binds to is not known. Base qualities are missing; no much larger clone stands one base away. Libraries were prepared through UMI-ligation and nested PCR. An equimolar mix of two oligonucleotides covering both TRBC1 and TRBC2 was used as the beta constant-region primer. The ligated cDNA went through four rounds of PCR with nested alpha and beta constant-region primers together with the SP2 primer. T4 RNA ligase 1 ligated a single-stranded oligonucleotide carrying the SP2 primer and a 12-nucleotide UMI to the cDNA 3' end. Incubation of the ligation reaction lasted roughly 19-24 hours at 16 degrees C. PCR2 was usually performed as a SYBR Green qPCR and halted at a preset threshold so that over-amplification would not occur. Every purification after the first one was done using Agencourt AMPure XP magnetic beads. Libraries were quantified by Qubit and checked on a TapeStation, where a main peak was expected near 650 bp. The pooled libraries were sequenced on an Illumina MiSeq using v2 2x251 paired-end kits, which usually yielded roughly 0.85-2.3 million reads per sample. Each sample's library went into the pool at about 4 nM, and roughly 5-7.5% PhiX was added to help with cluster recognition. The study's own analysis went as follows. Using tag matching that tolerated one base-pair mismatch, Decombinator assigned V and J genes to FASTQ reads that had been processed by Demultiplexor. By using UMIs, Collapsinator corrected both sequencing errors and the frequency errors caused by PCR heterogeneity. TCRs were translated and CDR3s were extracted from the conserved cysteine to the FGXG phenylalanine by CDR3Translator, with non-productive sequences being flagged. Gini, Shannon entropy and inverse Simpson indices were calculated on repertoires subsampled to equal numbers of UMI-defined TCRs. Within the linear range, a power law was fitted by maximum likelihood to the distributions of clonotype abundance. On one naive CD8 sample, the pipeline and MIGEC gave similar UMI counts, unique TCR numbers and clonal distributions. In one analysis, naive TCRs that were also found in any memory subset of the same donor were excluded from the naive repertoire. Repertoires were searched for 7,000 to 7,500 CMV-associated CDR3 sequences compiled from VDJdb and a published dataset. Clones were called with MiXCR by TCRdb after fastp trimmed the public reads at Q25, and only in-frame beta chains were retained. Merged by CDR3 protein, the rows form single entries marked with the most common genes and DNA. The V and J calls, along with clone size, are taken from TCRdb and not from the paper's own processing. This sample is represented by 120,000 to 150,000 distinct CDR3 sequences; 22% of them were singletons. The ten largest clonotypes hold 0.11% of the sample.

These data are taken from a study of naive and memory T cell subsets (dated 2017 in TCRdb). Regarding the study in general: Sorted naive and memory T cell subsets from peripheral blood were analyzed in the study using a UMI-based, open-source pipeline for TCR alpha and beta sequencing. IgG serology results and the functional CMV T cell responses were in complete agreement. RNA was DNase-treated and reverse transcribed with TCR constant-region primers, mostly using SuperScript III.

From the second PCR step on, the TCR alpha and beta chain libraries were amplified in separate reactions. CMV status of each donor was established by measuring IFNgamma production from CD4+ T cells after fresh PBMCs were stimulated overnight with CMV viral lysate. Miltenyi beads were used first to positively select CD4 T cells, and CD8 T cells were then positively selected from the CD4-negative fraction. After staining for CD3, CD4, CD8, CD45RA, CD27 and a live/dead dye, cells were sorted on a BD Aria II into four subsets based on CD45RA and CD27. Blood came from a few healthy volunteers, each fractionated into CD4 and CD8 T cells and then into four differentiation subsets. About 120 ml of peripheral blood was drawn per donor, and PBMC were isolated by Ficoll-Paque PLUS density-gradient centrifugation. After sorting, cells were lysed in RLT buffer, RNA was extracted using a Qiagen RNeasy kit, and the extracted RNA was stored at -80 degrees C.

The study at large found these results: No ground truth was available to validate the repertoire findings for the naive and memory subsets. A power law was followed by TCR abundance, with an exponent that differed between naive and memory subsets but was consistent across the three individuals. After error correction, only a single occurrence was seen for over 95% of naive TCR sequences, so much steeper abundance distributions were produced than in memory subsets. In both CD4 and CD8 cells, going from naive through CM, EM and EMRA, the Gini index went up while Shannon and inverse Simpson diversity went down. RNA-based TCR counts may be influenced by expression changes linked to T cell activation and differentiation. Single alpha or beta chain sequences, rather than paired alpha/beta receptors, were used to define clonotypes. A few larger clonotypes were found in naive repertoires, especially CD8, and these larger clonotypes were possibly memory cells re-expressing CD45RA.

Its CDR3 holds 15 amino acids, cysteine through phenylalanine. Solely the CDR3 DNA is kept, with 45 bases framed from the first base. V is clipped by 3 bases and J by 1 base, and the sequence between their germline boundaries is 12 bases long. The germline V gene encodes CDR1 SGHAT and CDR2 FQNNGV. The TCR comes from a human donor in good health. The chain is encoded by TRBV11-2 joined to TRBJ1-1, and possibly TRBD1, on 6 matching bases. Sequenced input: naive CD4+ T cells from blood. This specimen's cell subset or site label, interpreted: naive T cells, CD45RA high CD27+. This receptor has the CDR3 CASSFLGHGNTEAFF. The nucleotides are TGTGCCAGCAGCTTCCTGGGACACGGGAACACTGAAGCTTTCTTT.